These T cell receptor beta chains were read from a single sample in a study of blood T cell repertoires in COVID-19. Assay: immunoSEQ multiplex PCR; the TCRdb copy retains only in-frame clones and omits some. This sample yields tens of thousands of clones, of which about four fifths are seen a single time; more than 0.7% belongs to the top ten. The sequenced material came from peripheral blood. The receptors come from a woman in her seventies with acute or convalescent COVID-19. CDR3s include the opening cysteine and the closing phenylalanine or tryptophan. Fields, in order: D gene, V gene, J gene, clone size, CDR3 protein, CDR3 DNA. The D gene is left open where the match is weak. The size entry is marked missing in some rows and otherwise reads once, few, many or a size class.

D gene: NA; V gene: TRBV30; J gene: TRBJ1-4; clone size: few; CDR3 protein: CAWSDTRQVLKEKLFF; CDR3 DNA: TGTGCCTGGAGTGATACCCGACAAGTGCTCAAAGAAAAACTGTTTTTT
D gene: NA; V gene: TRBV6-5; J gene: TRBJ2-1; clone size: NA; CDR3 protein: CASSYSSGGSGEQFF; CDR3 DNA: TGTGCCAGCAGTTACTCGAGTGGGGGGTCTGGTGAGCAGTTCTTC
D gene: NA; V gene: TRBV18; J gene: TRBJ2-2; clone size: NA; CDR3 protein: CASSQLWGLHTGELFF; CDR3 DNA: TGTGCCAGCTCCCAACTGTGGGGGCTACACACCGGGGAGCTGTTTTTT
D gene: TRBD2; V gene: TRBV5-1; J gene: TRBJ2-1; clone size: NA; CDR3 protein: CASSSTGSGTYNEQFF; CDR3 DNA: TGCGCCAGCAGCTCAACAGGAAGCGGGACCTACAATGAGCAGTTCTTC
D gene: NA; V gene: TRBV13; J gene: TRBJ1-3; clone size: NA; CDR3 protein: CASSLTVSGNTIYF; CDR3 DNA: TGTGCCAGCAGCCTCACTGTCTCTGGAAACACCATATATTTT
D gene: NA; V gene: TRBV12-3/TRBV12-4; J gene: TRBJ2-3; clone size: NA; CDR3 protein: CASSWQGPDTQYF; CDR3 DNA: TGTGCCAGCAGCTGGCAGGGGCCAGATACGCAGTATTTT
D gene: TRBD1; V gene: TRBV7-2; J gene: TRBJ1-4; clone size: once; CDR3 protein: CASSPSGTATNEKLFF; CDR3 DNA: TGTGCCAGCAGCCCGTCGGGGACAGCAACTAATGAAAAACTGTTTTTT
D gene: NA; V gene: TRBV7-2; J gene: TRBJ2-1; clone size: NA; CDR3 protein: CASSSPTGATSYNEQFF; CDR3 DNA: TGTGCCAGCAGCTCACCGACAGGTGCCACCTCATACAATGAGCAGTTCTTC
D gene: NA; V gene: TRBV11-2; J gene: TRBJ2-7; clone size: NA; CDR3 protein: CASSPTGYSYEQYF; CDR3 DNA: TGTGCCAGCAGCCCGACAGGCTACTCCTACGAGCAGTACTTC
D gene: NA; V gene: TRBV5-5; J gene: TRBJ2-4; clone size: NA; CDR3 protein: CASSVLAKNIQYF; CDR3 DNA: TGTGCCAGCAGCGTACTAGCCAAAAACATTCAGTACTTC
D gene: TRBD2; V gene: TRBV5-4; J gene: TRBJ2-7; clone size: NA; CDR3 protein: CASNVAGGNEQYF; CDR3 DNA: TGTGCCAGCAACGTTGCGGGGGGGAATGAGCAGTACTTC
D gene: TRBD2; V gene: TRBV29-1; J gene: TRBJ2-1; clone size: NA; CDR3 protein: CSVGASGGAVYNEQFF; CDR3 DNA: TGCAGCGTTGGGGCCAGCGGGGGGGCCGTCTACAATGAGCAGTTCTTC
D gene: NA; V gene: TRBV30; J gene: TRBJ2-7; clone size: NA; CDR3 protein: CAWRYPFGGTYEQYF; CDR3 DNA: TGTGCCTGGCGATATCCCTTCGGAGGCACCTACGAGCAGTACTTC
D gene: NA; V gene: TRBV10-3; J gene: TRBJ2-3; clone size: once; CDR3 protein: CAISESSTGNRYF; CDR3 DNA: TGTGCCATCAGTGAGTCGTCGACGGGGAATCGGTATTTT
D gene: NA; V gene: TRBV19; J gene: TRBJ2-3; clone size: NA; CDR3 protein: CASSEGSTDTQYF; CDR3 DNA: TGTGCCAGTAGTGAGGGCAGCACAGATACGCAGTATTTT
D gene: TRBD1; V gene: TRBV6-5; J gene: TRBJ2-4; clone size: NA; CDR3 protein: CASITDRGNIQYF; CDR3 DNA: TGTGCCAGCATAACAGACAGGGGAAACATTCAGTACTTC
D gene: NA; V gene: TRBV6-5; J gene: TRBJ2-7; clone size: NA; CDR3 protein: CASSPQWDKTYEQYF; CDR3 DNA: TGTGCCAGCAGCCCACAGTGGGACAAGACCTACGAGCAGTACTTC
D gene: TRBD2; V gene: TRBV7-6; J gene: TRBJ2-7; clone size: NA; CDR3 protein: CASSPWEGYEQYF; CDR3 DNA: TGTGCCAGCAGCCCCTGGGAGGGCTACGAGCAGTACTTC
D gene: NA; V gene: TRBV20-1; J gene: TRBJ2-5; clone size: NA; CDR3 protein: CSASGDETQYF; CDR3 DNA: TGCAGTGCTAGCGGGGATGAGACCCAGTACTTC
D gene: TRBD1; V gene: TRBV4-1; J gene: TRBJ2-1; clone size: NA; CDR3 protein: CASSRTGTGIGEQFF; CDR3 DNA: TGCGCCAGCAGCCGAACCGGGACAGGCATCGGTGAGCAGTTCTTC
D gene: TRBD2; V gene: TRBV6-2/TRBV6-3; J gene: TRBJ2-1; clone size: NA; CDR3 protein: CASSYPPSGGFDEQFF; CDR3 DNA: TGTGCCAGCAGTTACCCCCCTAGCGGGGGGTTCGATGAGCAGTTCTTC
D gene: NA; V gene: TRBV14; J gene: TRBJ1-3; clone size: NA; CDR3 protein: CASRPGASSGNTIYF; CDR3 DNA: TGTGCCAGCAGGCCGGGAGCCTCCTCTGGAAACACCATATATTTT
D gene: NA; V gene: TRBV2; J gene: TRBJ1-2; clone size: NA; CDR3 protein: CASSETGAMGGYTF; CDR3 DNA: TGTGCCAGCAGTGAGACGGGAGCCATGGGTGGCTACACCTTC
D gene: NA; V gene: TRBV27; J gene: TRBJ1-1; clone size: few; CDR3 protein: CASSWSPQGNTEAFF; CDR3 DNA: TGTGCCAGCAGTTGGTCGCCTCAGGGGAACACTGAAGCTTTCTTT
D gene: TRBD2; V gene: TRBV5-1; J gene: TRBJ2-2; clone size: NA; CDR3 protein: CASSSNGGAPSGELFF; CDR3 DNA: TGCGCCAGCAGCTCAAACGGGGGGGCTCCGAGCGGGGAGCTGTTTTTT
D gene: TRBD2; V gene: TRBV24-1; J gene: TRBJ2-3; clone size: NA; CDR3 protein: CATSALPGLAGGPGADTQYF; CDR3 DNA: TGTGCCACCAGTGCCCTACCGGGACTAGCGGGAGGGCCAGGGGCAGATACGCAGTATTTT
D gene: TRBD1; V gene: TRBV6-6; J gene: TRBJ2-1; clone size: few; CDR3 protein: CASRPGGQEQFF; CDR3 DNA: TGTGCCAGCAGGCCAGGGGGACAGGAGCAGTTCTTC
D gene: TRBD1; V gene: TRBV3-1/TRBV3-2; J gene: TRBJ1-1; clone size: NA; CDR3 protein: CASSFGQATEAFF; CDR3 DNA: TGTGCCAGCAGCTTTGGACAGGCCACTGAAGCTTTCTTT
D gene: TRBD2; V gene: TRBV5-1; J gene: TRBJ2-1; clone size: NA; CDR3 protein: CASSFSGRSYNEQFF; CDR3 DNA: TGCGCCAGCAGCTTTAGCGGGAGGTCCTACAATGAGCAGTTCTTC
D gene: TRBD1; V gene: TRBV27; J gene: TRBJ1-4; clone size: NA; CDR3 protein: CASSSFQGGEKLFF; CDR3 DNA: TGTGCCAGCAGTTCATTCCAGGGGGGAGAAAAACTGTTTTTT